One sample yielded the 22 T cell receptor beta chains listed below, sequenced in a study of blood T cells in healthy people across ages. It was with a sample-barcoded 5' primer and a J-beta primer mix that a second PCR of roughly 7 to 12 cycles was run. TCRdb ran MiXCR on the 5' RACE reads and lists one entry per CDR3 protein. The table has about 1.5 million distinct CDR3 sequences, roughly 43% seen once. Sequencing used blood. The receptors here all came from a woman in her late teens or twenties in good health.

The chain links TRBV10-3 to TRBJ2-7; D is undetermined. The germline V gene encodes CDR1 ENHRY and CDR2 SYGVKD. The CDR3 has 13 amino acids. The germline V and J ends were trimmed by 5 bases and 3 bases, with 11 bases remaining between them. This chain's CDR3 is CAISSEPIYEQYF. CDR3 bases: TGTGCCATCAGTTCAGAGCCCATCTACGAGCAGTACTTC.

V is TRBV6-2 or TRBV6-3 and J is TRBJ2-5, with D uncertain. Trimming stripped 4 bases from V and 6 bases from J, with 12 bases between. Germline V lookup: CDR1 MNHEY, CDR2 SVGEGT. CDR3 length equals 13 residues. CDR3 nucleotide sequence: TGTGCCAGCAGTTCAGGAGTGGGTAAGACCCAGTACTTC. Its translation: CASSSGVGKTQYF.

This clonotype was observed many times. The chain combines TRBV12-3 or TRBV12-4 with TRBJ1-2; D perhaps matches TRBD1 (5 bases). The ends were cut back, 6 bases at V and 4 bases at J, with 15 bases in the middle. The CDR3 runs 14 residues. In DNA, the CDR3 is TGTGCCAGCAGCCAAGTGGGGGGAGGCTATGGCTACACCTTC. This gives the protein CASSQVGGGYGYTF.

The rearrangement joins TRBV4-1 to TRBJ2-5; D remains ambiguous. Germline values: CDR1 MGHRA, CDR2 YSYEKL. V was clipped by 2 bases and J by 0 bases, with 7 bases between them. The CDR3 has 14 amino acids. This chain's CDR3 is CASSQPINQETQYF. CDR3 coding DNA: TGCGCCAGCAGCCAACCTATAAACCAAGAGACCCAGTACTTC.

This sequence joins TRBV6-1 and TRBJ2-7, with 13 bases lining up with TRBD2. This CDR3 has 16 residues. The trim removed 4 bases at V and 4 bases at J, leaving 7 bases unmatched. Per germline, CDR1 MNHNS and CDR2 SASEGT. The CDR3 is CASSGGLAGVFYEQYF. The CDR3 DNA sequence: TGTGCCAGCAGTGGAGGACTAGCGGGGGTTTTTTACGAGCAGTACTTC.

The chain links TRBV7-9 to TRBJ2-3; D possibly uses TRBD1 or TRBD2 (6 bases each). CDR3 length equals 17 residues. Trimming removed 5 bases at V and 2 bases at J, with 20 bases between. Germline V gene lookup returns CDR1 SEHNR and CDR2 FQNEAQ (reference sequence). The CDR3 is CASSLPRRGPITDTQYF. CDR3 nucleotide sequence: TGTGCCAGCAGCCTCCCCCGACGGGGGCCAATCACAGATACGCAGTATTTT.

The chain carries TRBV20-1 and TRBJ1-2, with 8 bases matching TRBD1. This CDR3 comprises 14 residues. Germline V lookup: CDR1 DFQATT, CDR2 SNEGSKA (reference sequence). J was trimmed by 7 bases and V by 1 base; bases with no gene match: 8. CDR3 sequence (DNA): TGCAGTGCTAGAGTAACAGGGGGGTATAGTGGCTACACCTTC. This codes for CSARVTGGYSGYTF.

This chain joins TRBV7-9 and TRBJ1-2; no reliable D call. Trimming stripped 0 bases from V and 4 bases from J, with 6 bases between. The CDR3 has 13 amino acids. The V gene's germline CDR1 is SEHNR and CDR2 FQNEAQ (reference sequence). The CDR3 loop is CASSLAQFYGYTF. The CDR3 DNA is TGTGCCAGCAGCTTAGCACAGTTCTATGGCTACACCTTC.

This clonotype was observed many times. The gene calls are TRBV4-3 and TRBJ2-1, with TRBD2 matching 8 bases. The CDR3 has 14 residues. The ends lost 4 bases at V and 4 bases at J; junction bases unmatched: 3. The germline V gene encodes CDR1 LGHNA and CDR2 YSLEER. The CDR3, as DNA: TGCGCCAGCAGCCGGGCTAGCGGGTACAATGAGCAGTTCTTC. It translates to CASSRASGYNEQFF.

Only a few counts were recorded for this clonotype. The rearrangement joins TRBV7-6 to TRBJ1-4; D call uncertain. The CDR3 sequence is 14 residues long. Germline V gene sequence: CDR1 SGHVS, CDR2 FNYEAQ. Trimming removed 2 bases from V and 7 bases from J, with 11 bases in between. CDR3 in amino acids: CASSLRAFGEKLFF. The DNA for the CDR3 is TGTGCCAGCAGCTTAAGGGCATTCGGTGAAAAACTGTTTTTT.

J is TRBJ2-1 and V is TRBV27; D call uncertain. V was pared by 7 bases and J by 0 bases, with 10 bases between. The CDR3 sequence is 14 residues long. CDR1 and CDR2 (germline): MNHEY, SMNVEV (reference sequence). For the CDR3, the DNA is TGTGCCAGCAATCTCAGGAGCTCCTACAATGAGCAGTTCTTC. The encoded protein is CASNLRSSYNEQFF.

The chain is built from TRBV10-3 and TRBJ1-1; D perhaps matches TRBD1 (6 bases). V lost 0 bases, J lost 6 bases, and 8 bases lay in between. This CDR3 spans 13 amino acids. Per the germline V gene, CDR1 is ENHRY and CDR2 is SYGVKD. CDR3 sequence (DNA): TGTGCCATCAGTGAGTCCAGGGGACCTGAAGCTTTCTTT. Protein sequence: CAISESRGPEAFF.

This clonotype was detected only a few times. This chain links TRBV29-1 with TRBJ2-3, with 8 bases that match TRBD2. The CDR3 length is 15 residues. V was pared by 0 bases and J by 1 base, with 3 bases of the junction left unmatched. Germline V CDR1 and CDR2: SQVTM, ANQGSEA. For the CDR3, the DNA is TGCAGCGTTGAAGAACCAGCGGGGGGCACAGATACGCAGTATTTT. Its translation: CSVEEPAGGTDTQYF.

The V call is TRBV12-3 or TRBV12-4, the J call TRBJ2-7; TRBD1 matches at 7 bases. This CDR3 is built from 13 residues. Trimming took 9 bases from V and 6 from J; bases not matched to a gene: 11. The chain's CDR3 is CARAAGTVAEQYF. The CDR3 DNA sequence: TGTGCCAGGGCCGCCGGGACAGTCGCCGAGCAGTACTTC.

The genes are TRBV7-8 and TRBJ1-1, with a weak D call TRBD1 (5 bases). Germline V lookup: CDR1 SGHVS, CDR2 FQNEAQ. V was cut by 7 bases and J by 0 bases, with 12 bases left in between. The CDR3 length is 14 residues. CDR3: CASTLVGVNTEAFF. The CDR3 coding sequence is TGTGCCAGCACTCTCGTAGGGGTGAACACTGAAGCTTTCTTT.

This clonotype was detected once. The CDR3 here is CASRALGGRSYNEQFF. DNA of the CDR3: TGTGCCAGCAGGGCTTTAGGGGGGAGGTCCTACAATGAGCAGTTCTTC. The rearrangement links TRBV6-2 or TRBV6-3 to TRBJ2-1; D might be TRBD1 or TRBD2, each matching 6 bases. This CDR3 spans 16 amino acids. Trimming took off 6 bases at V and 1 base at J, with 16 bases between the two ends. Germline V lookup: CDR1 MNHEY, CDR2 SVGEGT.

This rearrangement joins TRBV4-2 to TRBJ2-1; TRBD1 aligns across 7 bases. Trimming cost V 3 bases and J 4 bases; bases outside gene matches: 9. This CDR3 is built from 16 residues. Germline assignment: CDR1 LGHNA and CDR2 YNFKEQ. The DNA for the CDR3 is TGTGCCAGCAGCCAGGCAGGGGGACGGGGATACAATGAGCAGTTCTTC. Its protein is CASSQAGGRGYNEQFF.

The genes are TRBV20-1 and TRBJ2-1; possibly TRBD2 for D (6 bases). The CDR3 extends over 18 amino acids. The V end was cut by 5 bases, the J end by 0 bases, with 23 bases between. CDR1 and CDR2 (germline): DFQATT, SNEGSKA (reference sequence). For the CDR3, the DNA is TGCAGTGCTCGTCCCCACGGGGGTCGGGAGAACTCCTACAATGAGCAGTTCTTC. This translates into CSARPHGGRENSYNEQFF.

The rearrangement joins TRBV7-6 to TRBJ2-7; the match to TRBD2 covers 8 bases. The germline V gene encodes CDR1 SGHVS and CDR2 FNYEAQ. V was clipped by 2 bases and J by 7 bases; unmatched bases: 10. The CDR3 is made up of 15 amino acids. CDR3 in amino acids: CASSLNSGGPLEQYF. CDR3 DNA sequence: TGTGCCAGCAGCTTAAATTCGGGAGGGCCTTTAGAGCAGTACTTC.

The rearrangement joins TRBV18 to TRBJ1-2; 7 bases are shared with TRBD1. This CDR3 is 15 amino acids long. Per the germline V gene, CDR1 is KGHSH and CDR2 is LQKENI. Losses at the gene ends were 5 bases for V and 1 base for J; bases not matched to a gene: 7. The chain's CDR3 is CASSKDRDRNYGYTF. The CDR3 region has the DNA TGTGCCAGCTCAAAAGACAGGGACCGTAACTATGGCTACACCTTC.

This clonotype was found a few times. The V and J genes are TRBV20-1 and TRBJ2-3, with 11 nucleotides matching TRBD2. Unmatched junction bases numbered 10, after V lost 3 bases and J lost 2 bases. Germline V gene data show CDR1 as DFQATT and CDR2 as SNEGSKA (reference sequence). The CDR3 totals 17 residues. CDR3 loop: CSARLLTSGVVTDTQYF. The CDR3 region has the DNA TGCAGTGCTAGGTTATTGACTAGCGGGGTTGTCACAGATACGCAGTATTTT.

Only a few counts were recorded for this clonotype. V is TRBV20-1 and J is TRBJ2-1; D possibly corresponds to TRBD1 (6 bases). The V end lost 5 bases, the J end lost 5 bases, and 10 bases lay between the germline ends. CDR3 size: 12 residues. CDR1 and CDR2 (germline): DFQATT, SNEGSKA (reference sequence). The CDR3 region has the DNA TGCAGTGCTTCTACAGGGAACAATGAGCAGTTCTTC. It specifies CSASTGNNEQFF.